Shown below are 23 T cell receptor beta chains from a single sample sequenced in a study of cytotoxic CD8 clonotypes in ibrutinib-treated CLL. Clones were sequenced by immunoSEQ multiplex PCR, and TCRdb holds only the in-frame ones, with some missing. In the table there are about 140,000 clones, approximately 77% of which are singletons. Sequencing was performed on PBMCs, taken after 12 months of ibrutinib treatment. All receptors derive from a human donor with chronic lymphocytic leukemia.

The rearrangement joins TRBV9 to TRBJ2-3; the D gene is possibly TRBD2 (6 bases). This CDR3 has 14 residues. The V gene lost 3 bases and the J gene lost 3 bases, with 11 bases spanning the gap. Germline lookup yields CDR1 SGDLS and CDR2 YYNGEE. CDR3 protein: CASSAWGETDTQYF. CDR3 DNA sequence: TGTGCCAGCAGCGCGTGGGGGGAAACAGATACGCAGTATTTT.

Details on this clone: This same CDR3 is encoded by further DNA sequences in the sample. This chain uses TRBV27 with TRBJ2-3; 8 nucleotides agree with TRBD2. Losses at the gene ends were 3 bases for V and 8 bases for J; bases not matched to a gene: 7. The germline CDR1 and CDR2 sequences are MNHEY and SMNVEV (reference sequence). The CDR3 is 14 residues long. CDR3 residues: CASSFTAGEGTQYF. CDR3 DNA: TGTGCCAGCAGTTTTACAGCGGGAGAGGGTACGCAGTATTTT.

The V and J genes are TRBV4-1 and TRBJ2-7; no clear D. Germline CDR1 and CDR2: MGHRA and YSYEKL. There are 15 residues in the CDR3. V lost 0 bases, J lost 3 bases, and 12 bases lay in between. The CDR3 nucleotides read TGCGCCAGCAGCCAAGACTGGCTTACCATCTACGAGCAGTACTTC. Encoded protein: CASSQDWLTIYEQYF.

Here the CDR3 reads CASSDIGGRTEAFF. For the CDR3, the DNA is TGTGCCAGCAGTGATATTGGGGGCCGCACTGAAGCTTTCTTT. V usage is TRBV6-5 and J usage is TRBJ1-1; maybe TRBD1 (6 bases). The length of the CDR3 is 14 residues. Trimming shortened V by 5 bases and J by 4 bases, and 14 bases separated the two germline ends. Germline V gene data show CDR1 as MNHEY and CDR2 as SVGAGI.

The V call is TRBV25-1, the J call TRBJ2-2; 8 bases map to TRBD2. The CDR3 runs to 15 residues. Unmatched junction bases numbered 6, after V lost 5 bases and J lost 4 bases. In germline, CDR1 is MGHDK, CDR2 SYGVNS. The CDR3 nucleotides read TGTGCCAGCAGTCCACTAGCGGAAATCACCGGGGAGCTGTTTTTT. Amino acid sequence: CASSPLAEITGELFF.

This clone came up a few times. The chain employs TRBV18 and TRBJ2-1; D gene uncertain. Trimming pared 3 bases from V and 1 base from J, leaving 10 bases between. CDR1 is KGHSH and CDR2 is LQKENI in the germline V gene. CDR3 length equals 15 residues. CDR3 DNA sequence: TGTGCCAGCTCACCCCAGGCCGAATCCTACAATGAGCAGTTCTTC. This gives the protein CASSPQAESYNEQFF.

The chain is built from TRBV6-5 and TRBJ2-3; D gene ambiguous. The V gene lost 3 bases and the J gene lost 4 bases, with 2 bases spanning the gap. CDR1 and CDR2 (germline): MNHEY, SVGAGI. The CDR3 has 11 residues. DNA for the CDR3: TGTGCCAGCAGTTATGCAGATACGCAGTATTTT. It specifies CASSYADTQYF.

The chain carries TRBV27 and TRBJ2-3, with TRBD2 matching over 8 bases. V was clipped by 5 bases and J by 3 bases; unmatched bases: 7. This CDR3 is 15 amino acids long. From germline, CDR1 is MNHEY and CDR2 SMNVEV (reference sequence). The CDR3 loop reads CASSPPGGRTDTQYF. CDR3 nucleotide sequence: TGTGCCAGCAGTCCCCCGGGGGGGAGGACAGATACGCAGTATTTT.

The CDR3: CSVSGTVDSPLHF. The CDR3 region has the DNA TGCAGCGTCTCCGGGACAGTAGATTCACCCCTCCACTTT. This sequence joins TRBV29-1 and TRBJ1-6, with 7 positions matching TRBD1. V dropped 6 bases and J dropped 8; count of bases not matched to a gene: 7. From germline, CDR1 is SQVTM and CDR2 ANQGSEA. The CDR3 spans 13 residues. Looking up the rest from reference TRBV29-1 and TRBJ1-6 gives the full variable domain: SAVISQKPSRDICQRGTSLTIQCQVDSQVTMMFWYRQQPGQSLTLIATANQGSEATYESGFVIDKFPISRPNLTFSTLTVSNMSPEDSSIYLCSVSGTVDSPLHFGNGTRLTVT.

This rearrangement joins TRBV13 to TRBJ2-1; no definite D call. Germline CDR1 PRHDT, CDR2 FYEKMQ (reference sequence). This CDR3 comprises 14 residues. Trimming took 0 bases from V and 3 from J, leaving 6 bases between them. The CDR3 coding sequence is TGTGCCAGCAGCTTAGGCCCGGTCTACAATGAGCAGTTCTTC. It specifies CASSLGPVYNEQFF.

The rearrangement uses TRBV10-3 and TRBJ2-7; TRBD2 agrees at 7 bases. CDR1 and CDR2 from the germline V gene are ENHRY and SYGVKD. CDR3 length: 12 amino acids. V gave up 10 bases and J gave up 4 bases; unmatched junction bases: 7. The CDR3 sequence: CATSAGVYEQYF. Written as DNA, the CDR3 is TGTGCCACCTCGGCGGGGGTTTACGAGCAGTACTTC.

CDR3 loop: CASSQEDTGGVPYEQYF. The CDR3 DNA follows: TGCGCCAGCAGCCAAGAAGACACAGGGGGGGTCCCCTACGAGCAGTACTTC. This chain uses TRBV4-1 with TRBJ2-7; tentative D call: TRBD1 (8 bases). The ends were cut back, 0 bases at V and 2 bases at J, with 17 bases in the middle. CDR1 and CDR2 (germline): MGHRA, YSYEKL. The CDR3 extends over 17 amino acids.

This sequence joins TRBV25-1 and TRBJ2-7; 7 nucleotides align to TRBD2. Germline assignment: CDR1 MGHDK and CDR2 SYGVNS. The CDR3 runs to 15 residues. J was trimmed by 2 bases and V by 3 bases; bases with no gene match: 7. CDR3 protein: CASSDRTRSAYEQYF. The CDR3 nucleotides are TGTGCCAGCAGTGATCGGACTAGAAGTGCCTACGAGCAGTACTTC.

CDR3 DNA sequence: TGTGCCAGCAGCAACACCGGGACGGAGTACTTC. Amino acid sequence: CASSNTGTEYF. The V call is TRBV6-5, the J call TRBJ2-7; D might be TRBD1 or TRBD2, each matching 5 bases. CDR1 is MNHEY and CDR2 is SVGAGI in the germline V gene. The CDR3 covers 11 residues. Trimming pared 6 bases from V and 11 bases from J, leaving 14 bases between.

The chain uses TRBV27 and TRBJ1-6; 7 bases align to TRBD1. With 5 bases clipped from V and 3 bases from J, the junction kept 7 bases outside the gene matches. Germline V gives CDR1 MNHEY, CDR2 SMNVEV (reference sequence). The CDR3 length is 16 residues. CDR3 residues: CASSRDRPFYNSPLHF. The CDR3 DNA reads as TGTGCCAGCAGTCGGGACAGACCTTTCTATAATTCACCCCTCCACTTT.

This clone came up a few times. CDR3 amino acids: CATSRGGGYTF. The CDR3 DNA is TGTGCCACCAGCAGAGGGGGTGGCTACACCTTC. The rearrangement uses TRBV15 and TRBJ1-2; D gene uncertain. The CDR3 extends over 11 amino acids. Trimming took off 1 base at V and 7 bases at J, with 4 bases between the two ends. Germline V gives CDR1 LNHNV, CDR2 YYDKDF (reference sequence).

This chain joins TRBV9 and TRBJ2-1, with 7 bases identical to TRBD1. Germline values: CDR1 SGDLS, CDR2 YYNGEE. Unmatched junction bases numbered 7, after V lost 4 bases and J lost 0 bases. This CDR3 contains 16 residues. The CDR3 DNA is TGTGCCAGCAGCCAGGGGGTGGGTAGCTCCTACAATGAGCAGTTCTTC. Protein product: CASSQGVGSSYNEQFF. Using reference TRBV9 and TRBJ2-1 for the parts outside the CDR3, the full variable domain is DSGVTQTPKHLITATGQRVTLRCSPRSGDLSVYWYQQSLDQGLQFLIQYYNGEERAKGNILERFSAQQFPDLHSELNLSSLELGDSALYFCASSQGVGSSYNEQFFGPGTRLTVL.

V gene TRBV4-2 combines with J gene TRBJ2-2; no firm D call. V was shortened by 4 bases and J by 4 bases, with 7 bases between the two germline ends. The CDR3 runs to 13 residues. Looked up from germline, CDR1 is LGHNA and CDR2 is YNFKEQ. CDR3 in DNA: TGTGCCAGCAGCCTTACTACCACCGGGGAGCTGTTTTTT. Its protein is CASSLTTTGELFF.

The chain carries TRBV2 and TRBJ2-3; TRBD2 aligns across 10 bases. CDR1 is SNHLY, CDR2 FYNNEI, per germline. V was pared by 10 bases and J by 5 bases, with 12 bases of the junction left unmatched. This CDR3 comprises 15 residues. The CDR3, as DNA: TGTGCCATCTTAAACGGACTAGCGGTAAGAGATACGCAGTATTTT. Amino acids: CAILNGLAVRDTQYF.

The rearrangement links TRBV7-2 to TRBJ2-1; TRBD2 matches 8 bases. CDR1 and CDR2 (germline): SGHTA, FQGNSA. V shed 5 bases, J shed 10 bases, and the junction held 4 bases outside the gene matches. This CDR3 is 12 amino acids long. Here the CDR3 DNA reads TGTGCCAGCAGCCAGACTAGCGCCGAGCAGTTCTTC. Amino acids: CASSQTSAEQFF.

This chain joins TRBV27 and TRBJ1-4; D may be TRBD1 (6 bases). Looked up from germline, CDR1 is MNHEY and CDR2 is SMNVEV (reference sequence). CDR3 length: 15 amino acids. V was shortened by 5 bases and J by 3 bases, with 13 bases between the two germline ends. In DNA form, the CDR3 reads TGTGCCAGCAGTGCCGACAGGTACCCTAATGAAAAACTGTTTTTT. Protein sequence: CASSADRYPNEKLFF.

This clone came up a few times. V and J are TRBV6-5 and TRBJ2-5, with D hard to call. The CDR3 is 11 residues long. Trimming took off 2 bases at V and 5 bases at J, with 3 bases between the two ends. CDR1 and CDR2 from the germline V gene are MNHEY and SVGAGI. The CDR3 loop is CASSYMETQYF. CDR3 DNA: TGTGCCAGCAGTTACATGGAGACCCAGTACTTC.

This clone was counted a single time. The chain is built from TRBV4-1 and TRBJ2-2, with TRBD2 identical over 10 bases. The ends lost 6 bases at V and 6 bases at J; junction bases unmatched: 4. CDR3 length: 14 residues. Germline V CDR1 and CDR2: MGHRA, YSYEKL. The CDR3 nucleotides are TGCGCCAGCAGTGAGCGGGAGGGCCCCGGGGAGCTGTTTTTT. The encoded protein is CASSEREGPGELFF.